This section outlines one T cell receptor beta chain sequence together with its context. Its antigen is currently not known. It has no much larger one-base neighbor in the sample; base qualities were not kept. This entry belongs to a study of cytotoxic CD8 clonotypes in ibrutinib-treated CLL (dated by TCRdb to about 2021). Background on the whole study: In this cohort, approximately 14 patients were treatment-naive and approximately 10 were relapsed/refractory, while approximately 18 had unmutated IGHV. Partial responses were observed in about 24 patients and complete responses in 2; after a median follow-up of around 68 months, remission was maintained in approximately 14 patients and progression was observed in some twelve. Response samples were obtained after a median of approximately twelve months of treatment, with a range of roughly 6 to 36 months. On average, each sample yielded roughly 250,000 productive templates and 80,000 to 95,000 productive rearrangements. Of the 86 participants in the trial, 25 to 30 had longitudinal samples available. Cryopreserved peripheral blood mononuclear cells were collected at three points: before therapy, at response, and at either sustained remission or disease progression. Every sample from remission and from progressive disease was obtained while the patients were still on ibrutinib.

Results and caveats for the whole study, not just this receptor: At baseline, clonality was higher than in age-matched healthy donors and showed a strong correlation with circulating CD8+ T-cell counts. At ibrutinib response clonality went up, during sustained remission it held steady, and at progression it dropped back toward baseline. Public clonotypes were found to be uncommon and were observed to contract or remain stable during treatment; the increase in clonality was shown to reflect expansion of private clonotypes at ibrutinib response. Sampling times were not matched between patients in sustained remission and patients whose disease was progressing, and lymph node repertoires were not examined.

A MiSeq instrument was used for deep resolution sequencing, which targeted depths ranging from 1 in 1 million up to 1 in 200,000 T cells, with coverage averaging 10x for each clonotype. The immunoSEQ hsTCRB Kit was used to generate TCR beta libraries. In the paper's pipeline: ImmunoSEQ Data Assistant and ImmunoSEQ Analyzer were used for data analysis, and V, D and J genes were assigned according to IMGT definitions. Clonality, which ranges from 0 to 1, was calculated as one minus the normalized Shannon entropy of productive rearrangement frequencies. Only overrepresented clonotypes making up at least 0.05% of each patient's repertoire were included in the public clonotype analysis. About a dozen repertoires from age-matched healthy donors, obtained from immuneACCESS, served as clonality controls. Held by TCRdb, this immuneACCESS table contains in-frame sequences only and omits some clones. Under half of the omission traces to an unresolved V gene where checked; the cause of the rest is unknown. Clonal size and the V and J genes are those of that table, whereas D and trimming came from the DNA. This sample gives a few hundred thousand clones in total; 70% of them show up just once. The ten biggest clones cover approximately 15% of the sample.

The time point label, read with the paper, signifies: 20 to 25 months on ibrutinib. For TCR beta library preparation, about 2 micrograms of genomic DNA were isolated from cryopreserved PBMCs. High-throughput TCR beta sequencing was performed on longitudinal blood samples from CLL patients receiving ibrutinib monotherapy. The patients were enrolled in a single-center, open-label phase 2 trial of ibrutinib monotherapy. Relative to germline, V is 5 bases shorter and J is 7 bases shorter, with 20 bases between their ends. From a lookup of the germline V gene, CDR1 and CDR2 are MNHNS and SASEGT. The cysteine opens and the phenylalanine closes a CDR3 of 15 amino acids. The CDR3 DNA has 45 bases and is translated from base 1.

The sequence was collected from a human donor with chronic lymphocytic leukemia. Material: PBMCs, obtained after 24 months of ibrutinib treatment. The chain was built from TRBV6-1 and TRBJ1-2; tentative D gene TRBD1, with 5 bases matching. This receptor carries the CDR3 CASSRRDPISLGYTF. The DNA sequence follows: TGTGCCAGCAGTCGCAGGGATCCCATTAGTCTTGGCTACACCTTC.